A single T cell receptor (beta chain) is shown here with its context. The CDR3 covers 15 residues. V was pared by 2 bases and J by 4 bases, with 15 bases between. Germline CDR1 and CDR2: MNHEY and SMNVEV (reference sequence). Measured with immunoSEQ multiplex PCR; TCRdb has only the in-frame clones, and not every one. Here the sample spans 40,000 to 55,000 clones, 90% to 95% being singletons. The chain links TRBV27 to TRBJ2-7, with D possibly TRBD1 on 7 matching bases. The specimen sequenced was PBMCs. The receptor was derived from a man in his forties or fifties with rheumatoid arthritis. The CDR3 reads CASSLKAGGRYEQYF. As DNA, the CDR3 is TGTGCCAGCAGTTTAAAGGCAGGGGGGAGGTACGAGCAGTACTTC.